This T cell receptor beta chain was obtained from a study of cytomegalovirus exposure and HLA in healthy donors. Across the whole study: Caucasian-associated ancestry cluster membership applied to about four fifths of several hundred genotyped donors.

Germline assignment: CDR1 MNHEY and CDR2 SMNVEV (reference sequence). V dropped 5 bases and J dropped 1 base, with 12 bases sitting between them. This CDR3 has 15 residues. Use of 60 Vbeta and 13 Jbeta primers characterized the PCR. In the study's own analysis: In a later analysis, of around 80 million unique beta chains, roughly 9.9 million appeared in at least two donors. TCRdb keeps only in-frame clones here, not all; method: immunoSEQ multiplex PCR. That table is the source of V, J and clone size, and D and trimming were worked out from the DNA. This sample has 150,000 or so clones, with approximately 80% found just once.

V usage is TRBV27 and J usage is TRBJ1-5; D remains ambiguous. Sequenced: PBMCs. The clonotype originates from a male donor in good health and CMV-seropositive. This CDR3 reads CASSLGGSSNQPQHF. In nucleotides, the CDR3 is TGTGCCAGCAGTCTAGGAGGGTCAAGCAATCAGCCCCAGCATTTT.